A single sample gave rise to the 15 T cell receptor beta chains below, sequenced in a study of post-analysis software for immune sequencing data. Points from the study as a whole: Controls showed lower frequencies than patients for a few TRBV segments, and TRBV5-6, TRBV5-1 and TRBV20-1 were among these.

cDNA libraries of TCR beta carried unique molecular identifiers. TCRdb recomputed calls from the PCR reads with MiXCR, one row per CDR3 protein. The data contain 650,000 to 900,000 distinct CDR3 sequences, about half of them seen just once; the ten biggest clones take up 4% to 5%. Which antigens these TCRs recognize remains unknown. The source material was blood. The receptors come from a girl aged 10-17 years with multiple sclerosis.

The V call is TRBV20-1, the J call TRBJ2-1, with TRBD2 as a possible D gene (6 bases). CDR1 is DFQATT, CDR2 SNEGSKA, per germline (reference sequence). The CDR3 consists of 11 residues. The V and J ends lost 5 bases and 10 bases respectively, with 12 bases between them. The CDR3 spells CSARRAGEQFF. CDR3 coding DNA: TGCAGTGCTCGGAGGGCGGGGGAGCAGTTCTTC.

V is TRBV12-3 or TRBV12-4 and J is TRBJ2-3, with TRBD2 matching over 7 bases. The CDR3 contains 14 residues. J gave up 5 bases and V 6 bases, and 8 bases lay outside the gene matches. Here the CDR3 DNA reads TGTGCCAGCAGCTTCGGGAGGCGAGTAGATACGCAGTATTTT. Translating gives CASSFGRRVDTQYF.

The genes are TRBV12-3 or TRBV12-4 and TRBJ2-7; weak D call: TRBD2 (5 bases). With 2 bases removed from V and 4 bases from J, the gap between germline ends came to 18 bases. This CDR3 is 16 amino acids long. DNA of the CDR3: TGTGCCAGCAGTTTAAAGAGGCGGGCCAGTCCTTACGAGCAGTACTTC. This gives the protein CASSLKRRASPYEQYF.

The rearrangement joins TRBV10-3 to TRBJ2-7; D tentatively fits TRBD1 or TRBD2 (5 bases each). This CDR3 has 16 residues. CDR1 is ENHRY and CDR2 is SYGVKD in the germline V gene. Deletions cut 6 bases from V and 3 bases from J, with 21 bases between. CDR3 amino acids: CAISGLGATGNYEQYF. CDR3 bases: TGTGCCATCAGCGGCCTCGGGGCAACCGGTAACTACGAGCAGTACTTC.

Only a few counts were recorded for this clonotype. The chain recombines TRBV4-2 with TRBJ2-3, with 7 nucleotides matching TRBD2. Germline CDR1 LGHNA, CDR2 YNFKEQ. The ends lost 0 bases at V and 0 bases at J; junction bases unmatched: 3. The CDR3 has 16 amino acids. The CDR3 region has the DNA TGTGCCAGCAGCCAAGATGCGGGAGCTAGCACAGATACGCAGTATTTT. Protein: CASSQDAGASTDTQYF.

This clonotype was seen ten or more times. This chain joins TRBV10-3 and TRBJ2-3; TRBD1 aligns across 7 bases. V lost 5 bases, J lost 5 bases, and 7 bases stayed unmatched. This CDR3 spans 14 amino acids. Germline assignment: CDR1 ENHRY and CDR2 SYGVKD. The CDR3, as DNA: TGTGCCATCAGTCCGACAGGGACCTTAGATACGCAGTATTTT. It yields the protein CAISPTGTLDTQYF.

The chain couples TRBV7-2 to TRBJ2-5; 11 bases are a match to TRBD2. With the DNA end fitting TRBJ2-7 better, the J assignment may be wrong. The CDR3 is made up of 13 amino acids. Germline loops: CDR1 SGHTA, CDR2 FQGNSA. This CDR3 reads CASSGTSGAEQYF. The CDR3 DNA follows: TGTGCCAGCAGCGGGACTAGCGGCGCCGAGCAGTACTTC.

This clonotype appeared many times. The chain links TRBV5-1 to TRBJ2-7, with 11 bases fitting TRBD1. The germline V gene has CDR1 SGHRS and CDR2 YFSETQ. With V trimmed by 4 bases and J by 6 bases, 6 bases remained unmatched. CDR3 length equals 14 residues. DNA for the CDR3: TGCGCCAGCAGCCGTTGGGACAGGGGGGGCGAGCAGTACTTC. It encodes CASSRWDRGGEQYF.

The CDR3 nucleotides are TGTGCCAGCAGTTTGGTCTGGGCCCTACCTACCACTGAAGCTTTCTTT. This encodes CASSLVWALPTTEAFF. V and J are TRBV12-3 or TRBV12-4 and TRBJ1-1; D gene unclear. V was shortened by 3 bases and J by 4 bases, with 18 bases between the two germline ends. This CDR3 has 16 residues.

V and J are TRBV29-1 and TRBJ2-3; 9 bases map to TRBD2. The length of the CDR3 is 14 residues. The germline gives CDR1 SQVTM, CDR2 ANQGSEA. The V gene end was trimmed by 7 bases and the J gene end by 2 bases; junction bases not matched to a gene: 7. This CDR3 reads CSAGRLAATDTQYF. The CDR3 DNA reads as TGCAGCGCCGGTAGACTAGCGGCCACAGATACGCAGTATTTT.

The chain recombines TRBV29-1 with TRBJ1-2; TRBD1 matches 7 bases. The junction had 11 bases not matched to a gene; V was cut back by 3 bases and J by 7 bases. Germline CDR1 is SQVTM and CDR2 is ANQGSEA. The CDR3 has 14 amino acids. In nucleotides, the CDR3 is TGCAGCGTTGATCCTTCAGGGACAGCAAGTGGCTACACCTTC. Translating it yields CSVDPSGTASGYTF. The full variable domain, in which reference TRBV29-1 and TRBJ1-2 provide the parts outside the CDR3, is SAVISQKPSRDICQRGTSLTIQCQVDSQVTMMFWYRQQPGQSLTLIATANQGSEATYESGFVIDKFPISRPNLTFSTLTVSNMSPEDSSIYLCSVDPSGTASGYTFGSGTRLTVV.

Only one count was recorded for this clonotype. The V and J genes are TRBV7-2 and TRBJ2-1; D may match TRBD1 or TRBD2 (5 bases each). The ends were cut back, 5 bases at V and 4 bases at J, with 21 bases in the middle. The CDR3 spans 17 residues. Germline CDR1 and CDR2: SGHTA and FQGNSA. The CDR3 spells CASSPNGAGRYYNEQFF. In DNA, the CDR3 is TGTGCCAGCAGCCCGAACGGGGCAGGGCGATATTACAATGAGCAGTTCTTC.

For this clonotype: At one of its ends the junction is not consistent with the germline gene, which may arise from a read error. J is TRBJ1-2 and V is TRBV27; D is unresolved. The CDR3 contains 14 residues. CDR1 is MNHEY and CDR2 is SMNVEV in the germline V gene (reference sequence). This CDR3 reads CACSLSPGNYGYTF. The CDR3 DNA reads as TGTGCCTGCAGTTTATCGCCCGGGAACTATGGCTACACCTTC.

V gene TRBV30 combines with J gene TRBJ2-7; D may be TRBD1 or TRBD2 (5 bases each). V lost 0 bases to trimming and J lost 4 bases, with 16 bases between them. Germline V gives CDR1 GTSNPN, CDR2 SVGIG (reference sequence). The CDR3 covers 15 residues. The chain's CDR3 is CAWSVYTGGRYEQYF. CDR3 nucleotides: TGTGCCTGGAGTGTTTACACAGGCGGGCGGTACGAGCAGTACTTC.

This clonotype was counted between two and nine times. This rearrangement joins TRBV6-5 to TRBJ2-3; D gene ambiguous. Trimming removed 2 bases at V and 6 bases at J, with 9 bases between. CDR3 length equals 13 residues. Looked up from germline, CDR1 is MNHEY and CDR2 is SVGAGI. Here the CDR3 DNA reads TGTGCCAGCAGTTACGGCCTCCTCGATACGCAGTATTTT. It specifies CASSYGLLDTQYF.